Below, 5 T cell receptor beta chains from the same sample are listed, as sequenced in a study of blood T cell repertoires in COVID-19. Sequencing used immunoSEQ multiplex PCR; TCRdb keeps in-frame clones, though not all of them. Seen here are more than 35,000 clones, around 83% observed once, and the top ten hold approximately 40%. The specimen sequenced was peripheral blood. The receptors originated from an elderly woman with acute or convalescent COVID-19.

The V gene is TRBV10-2, the J gene TRBJ2-6; D gene ambiguous. Germline V CDR1 and CDR2: WSHSY, SAAADI. V lost 2 bases, J lost 4 bases, and 6 bases lay in between. The CDR3 has 14 residues. CDR3 region: CASSEAGGANVLTF. CDR3 nucleotides: TGCGCCAGCAGTGAGGCCGGGGGGGCCAACGTCCTGACTTTC.

This chain connects TRBV7-9 to TRBJ2-7; 7 bases are a match to TRBD1. Trimming removed 2 bases from V and 0 bases from J; junction bases left unmatched: 4. Germline loops: CDR1 SEHNR, CDR2 FQNEAQ (reference sequence). CDR3 length equals 15 residues. CDR3 sequence reads: CASSLTGEASYEQYF. In nucleotides, the CDR3 is TGTGCCAGCAGCTTAACAGGGGAAGCCTCCTACGAGCAGTACTTC.

The CDR3 region is CASSPRTGAQNNEQFF. DNA of the CDR3: TGTGCCAGTAGTCCGAGGACAGGGGCCCAGAACAATGAGCAGTTCTTC. The chain combines TRBV19 with TRBJ2-1, with 9 bases matching TRBD1. The CDR3 consists of 16 residues. Unmatched junction bases numbered 10, after V lost 5 bases and J lost 5 bases. CDR1 is LNHDA, CDR2 SQIVND, per germline (reference sequence).

This clone was seen ten or more times. V usage is TRBV5-4 and J usage is TRBJ1-2; D call uncertain. V lost 3 bases and J 4 bases, leaving 16 bases between the germline ends. This CDR3 region has 15 residues. Germline V gene lookup returns CDR1 SGHNT and CDR2 YYREEE (reference sequence). This CDR3 reads CASSSKVPGGYGYTF. The CDR3 coding sequence is TGTGCCAGCAGCTCTAAGGTCCCAGGAGGCTATGGCTACACCTTC. The whole variable domain, filled in from reference TRBV5-4 and TRBJ1-2, reads ETGVTQSPTHLIKTRGQQVTLRCSSQSGHNTVSWYQQALGQGPQFIFQYYREEENGRGNFPPRFSGLQFPNYSSELNVNALELDDSALYLCASSSKVPGGYGYTFGSGTRLTVV.

J is TRBJ1-5 and V is TRBV19; TRBD1 agrees at 9 bases. CDR3 length: 15 amino acids. The ends lost 5 bases at V and 5 bases at J; junction bases unmatched: 7. Germline V gene data show CDR1 as LNHDA and CDR2 as SQIVND (reference sequence). For the CDR3, the DNA is TGTGCCAGTAGTCCACAGGGGGCGAGTGATCAGCCCCAGCATTTT. Translating gives CASSPQGASDQPQHF.